The present TCR beta chain was sequenced within a study of CD8 T cells in ankylosing spondylitis (dated by TCRdb to between 2016 and 2019). Broadly, across the study: The study profiled T cell receptor beta repertoires in healthy donors and ankylosing spondylitis patients to find disease-linked TCR variants. Samples of peripheral blood were taken, and for ankylosing spondylitis patients, synovial fluid was collected as well. In total, the full study cohort was made up of about 99 healthy donors and roughly 27 ankylosing spondylitis patients.

TCRdb names Illumina HiSeq 2500 as the instrument used. Quantitative 5'-RACE with molecular barcodes was used to prepare TCR beta libraries. As for the authors' bioinformatics: To identify disease-linked TCR variants, a new computational method was used, one built on a probabilistic model of VDJ rearrangement. The public reads were reanalyzed by TCRdb: fastp trimming at Q25, MiXCR alignment, in-frame beta chains only. Identical CDR3 protein sequences are pooled into one entry, listed with their most common genes and DNA. The authors' filters were not applied to this entry. For this sample there are around 890,000 distinct CDR3 sequences; 12% appear just once. The ten most abundant clones make up 0.51% of the sample. This clonotype was detected many times. Its antigen remains undetermined. Base qualities are not at hand, and no much larger clone is one base apart. The germline V gene encodes CDR1 SGHTA and CDR2 FQGNSA. V is shortened by 3 bases, J by 8 bases, and the region joining them spans 13 bases. Taken from cysteine to phenylalanine, the CDR3 has 13 residues. Kept here is only the CDR3 DNA, which spans 39 bases and is read in frame from base 1.

Points the paper makes about the study in general: A TCR beta motif of eight highly homologous amino acid variants appeared characteristic of blood from ankylosing spondylitis patients. In peripheral blood, the disease-linked clones were found at relatively low frequencies and had a CD8+ phenotype. According to the report, matched synovial fluid samples from ankylosing spondylitis patients were significantly enriched for the disease-linked clones. Some of the motif variants had been reported before in the synovial fluid and blood of reactive arthritis patients, a finding that suggests common disease-initiation mechanisms.

In this chain, TRBV7-2 is recombined with TRBJ1-2; 6 matching bases give a weak D call of TRBD1. The sample was blood, either unsorted or a sorted T cell fraction (not recorded which). The clonotype was recovered from a male donor with ankylosing spondylitis. The nucleotide sequence is given as TGTGCCAGCAGCTTTGGGGGCGTGGGGGGCTACACCTTC. Its amino acids are CASSFGGVGGYTF.